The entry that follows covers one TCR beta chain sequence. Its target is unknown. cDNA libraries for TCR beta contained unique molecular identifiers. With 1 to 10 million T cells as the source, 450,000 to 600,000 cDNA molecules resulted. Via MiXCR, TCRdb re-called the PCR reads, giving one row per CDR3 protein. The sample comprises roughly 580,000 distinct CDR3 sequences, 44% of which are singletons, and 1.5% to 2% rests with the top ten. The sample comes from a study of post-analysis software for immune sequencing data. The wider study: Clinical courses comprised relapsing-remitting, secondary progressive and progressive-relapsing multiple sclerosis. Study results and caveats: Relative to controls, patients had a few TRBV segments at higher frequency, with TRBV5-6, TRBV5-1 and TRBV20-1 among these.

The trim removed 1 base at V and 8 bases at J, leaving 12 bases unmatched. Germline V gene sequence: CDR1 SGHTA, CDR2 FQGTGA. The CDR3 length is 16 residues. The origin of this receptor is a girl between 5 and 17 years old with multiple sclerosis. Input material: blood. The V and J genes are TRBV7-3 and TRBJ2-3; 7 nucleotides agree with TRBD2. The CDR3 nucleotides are TGTGCCAGCAGCTTAAACGGTGGGAGGGCCGTGGTTACGCAGTATTTT. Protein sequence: CASSLNGGRAVVTQYF.